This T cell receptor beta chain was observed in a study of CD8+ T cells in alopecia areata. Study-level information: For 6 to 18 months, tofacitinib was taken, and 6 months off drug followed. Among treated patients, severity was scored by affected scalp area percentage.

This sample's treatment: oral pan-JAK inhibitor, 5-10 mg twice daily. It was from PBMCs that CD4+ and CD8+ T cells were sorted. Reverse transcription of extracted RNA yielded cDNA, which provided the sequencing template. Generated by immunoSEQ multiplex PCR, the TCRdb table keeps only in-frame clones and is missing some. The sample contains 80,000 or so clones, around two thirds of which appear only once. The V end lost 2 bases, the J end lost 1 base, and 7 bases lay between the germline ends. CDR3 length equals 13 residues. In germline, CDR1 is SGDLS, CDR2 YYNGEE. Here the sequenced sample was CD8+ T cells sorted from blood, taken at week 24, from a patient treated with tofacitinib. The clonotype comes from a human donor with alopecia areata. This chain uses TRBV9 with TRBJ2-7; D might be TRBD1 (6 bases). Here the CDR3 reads CASSVTGSYEQYF. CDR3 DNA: TGTGCCAGCAGCGTGACAGGTTCCTACGAGCAGTACTTC.